This T cell receptor (beta chain) was profiled in a study of Ad26.COV2.S vaccination and SARS-CoV-2 variants. Overall study context: This donor came from the COV1001 trial of Ad26.COV2.S.

Measured with immunoSEQ multiplex PCR; TCRdb has only the in-frame clones, and not every one. The sample contains some 270,000 clones, around 85% of which appear only once. Treatment of the sample: about 20 received Ad26.COV2.S at low or high dose, single or two shots; about 5 received placebo; per-sample allocation not given. Specimens were obtained on day 63 following the first vaccine or placebo injection. The count of this clone is one. CDR1 is MGHDK, CDR2 SYGVNS, per germline. V gave up 0 bases and J gave up 1 base, with 6 bases separating them. CDR3 length: 15 amino acids. The clonotype comes from a person aged 18-60 years who received the Ad26.COV2.S COVID-19 vaccine or a placebo. The rearrangement uses TRBV25-1 and TRBJ2-2; no definite D call. The sequencing here drew on peripheral blood, taken in a trial of Ad26.COV2.S vaccine versus placebo. The CDR3 DNA reads TGTGCCAGCAGTGAATATACTGGGAACACCGGGGAGCTGTTTTTT. Its translation: CASSEYTGNTGELFF. Using reference TRBV25-1 and TRBJ2-2 for the parts outside the CDR3, the full variable domain is EADIYQTPRYLVIGTGKKITLECSQTMGHDKMYWYQQDPGMELHLIHYSYGVNSTEKGDLSSESTVSRIRTEHFPLTLESARPSHTSQYLCASSEYTGNTGELFFGEGSRLTVL.